This T cell receptor (beta chain) was captured in a study of T cell responses to AZD1222 COVID-19 vaccine. Study findings and constraints: There were repertoire samples only from the period after the peak T cell response.

Sequencing was performed with immunoSEQ multiplex PCR; in TCRdb, only in-frame clones are kept and a portion is missing. This table holds 100,000 to 150,000 clones, roughly 90% found once. The CDR3 spans 13 residues. Germline V CDR1 and CDR2: LNHDA, SQIVND (reference sequence). V lost 8 bases and J 0 bases, leaving 7 bases between the germline ends. In regard to this clone: The antigen is undetermined.

Specimen: peripheral blood, collected on day 0 of AZD1222 vaccination. The V call is TRBV19, the J call TRBJ1-4; D unclear. This clonotype originated in an adult in good health. DNA for the CDR3: TGTGCCAGTCGTCGATCAACTAATGAAAAACTGTTTTTT. Translated: CASRRSTNEKLFF.